What follows is one T cell receptor (beta chain) and its context. The record originates from a study of shared clonotypes between healthy human individuals. Study-level background: A few men and a couple of women, aged 18 to 49, were donors.

Generated by immunoSEQ multiplex PCR, the TCRdb table keeps only in-frame clones and is missing some. The sample holds over 2 million clones, 85% to 95% seen once. Germline CDR1 is SGHAT and CDR2 is FQNNGV. With 1 base removed from V and 2 bases from J, the gap between germline ends came to 8 bases. CDR3 length: 14 residues. This sequence originates from a man between 18 and 29 years old in good health. Some clones in this sample may be carry-over from other donors' samples. Sequencing was done on a sample of naive CD4+ T cells from PBMCs. Regarding subset: CD45RA+ positively selected. The V and J genes are TRBV11-2 and TRBJ2-5; D ambiguous. CDR3 DNA: TGTGCCAGCAGCTTAGTGACCCCACAAGAGACCCAGTACTTC. It is translated as CASSLVTPQETQYF.